The 20 T cell receptor beta chains in this list originate from one sample, sequenced in a study of OX40 agonist ivuxolimab in advanced cancers. Some clones are missing from TCRdb's copy, which holds only in-frame ones; the method was immunoSEQ multiplex PCR. This sample has tens of thousands of clones; about 80% occur once, and the top ten carry 4% to 5%. Here the sequenced sample was CD4+ or CD8+ T cells sorted from blood, taken in a trial of the OX40 agonist ivuxolimab. All receptors derive from an adult with an advanced solid tumor such as melanoma, head and neck, liver or kidney cancer.

The chain has TRBV5-1 and TRBJ2-1; 9 bases align to TRBD2. Germline assignment: CDR1 SGHRS and CDR2 YFSETQ. Trimming removed 3 bases from V and 2 bases from J; junction bases left unmatched: 3. The length of the CDR3 is 15 residues. The CDR3 here is CASSSSGEPYNEQFF. The CDR3 DNA reads TGCGCCAGCAGCTCTAGCGGGGAACCCTACAATGAGCAGTTCTTC. Using reference TRBV5-1 and TRBJ2-1 for the parts outside the CDR3, the full variable domain is KAGVTQTPRYLIKTRGQQVTLSCSPISGHRSVSWYQQTPGQGLQFLFEYFSETQRNKGNFPGRFSGRQFSNSRSEMNVSTLELGDSALYLCASSSSGEPYNEQFFGPGTRLTVL.

The chain uses TRBV7-9 and TRBJ1-2; the D is unclear. Between the trimmed V and J ends, which lost 1 base and 5 bases, there was a span of 8 bases. Germline loops: CDR1 SEHNR, CDR2 FQNEAQ (reference sequence). The CDR3 loop spans 13 amino acids. The CDR3 bases are TGTGCCAGCAGCTTAGAAGTTGGGTATGGCTACACCTTC. This translates into CASSLEVGYGYTF.

The chain uses TRBV9 and TRBJ1-2; the D is unclear. V lost 5 bases and J lost 2, with 16 bases in between. Germline V gives CDR1 SGDLS, CDR2 YYNGEE. The CDR3 is 15 residues long. This CDR3 reads CASSVGLLGNYGYTF. The CDR3 nucleotides read TGTGCCAGCAGTGTTGGGCTCCTGGGGAACTATGGCTACACCTTC.

This clone was seen only a few times. The J gene is TRBJ1-6, the V gene TRBV7-2; 12 bases map to TRBD1. V lost 4 bases and J lost 11; bases outside the gene matches: 6. Germline loops: CDR1 SGHTA, CDR2 FQGNSA. This CDR3 spans 15 amino acids. Here the CDR3 DNA reads TGTGCCAGCAGCTCTCAGGGACAGGGGGCGACACCCCTCCACTTT. Translating it yields CASSSQGQGATPLHF.

The chain is built from TRBV19 and TRBJ1-5; no clear D gene. From germline, CDR1 is LNHDA and CDR2 SQIVND (reference sequence). This CDR3 has 17 residues. V was clipped by 0 bases and J by 3 bases, with 15 bases between them. The CDR3 reads CASSIDLGRPVNQPQHF. The CDR3 DNA reads TGTGCCAGTAGTATAGATCTAGGCAGACCCGTCAATCAGCCCCAGCATTTT.

The gene calls are TRBV14 and TRBJ1-2, with D possibly TRBD1 on 5 matching bases. Germline V lookup: CDR1 SGHDN, CDR2 FVKESK. The CDR3 length is 15 residues. Trimming removed 4 bases at V and 4 bases at J, with 16 bases between. The CDR3 nucleotides are TGTGCCAGCAGCCCCCCCGGTAGGAGGGGCTATGGCTACACCTTC. It yields the protein CASSPPGRRGYGYTF.

V and J are TRBV7-2 and TRBJ2-2; 9 bases map to TRBD2. From germline, CDR1 is SGHTA and CDR2 FQGNSA. The CDR3 sequence is 15 residues long. After removal of 4 bases from V and 4 bases from J, the junction contained 4 bases not matched to a gene. In DNA, the CDR3 is TGTGCCAGCAGCTGGAGCGGGGGGTTCACCGGGGAGCTGTTTTTT. Translation gives CASSWSGGFTGELFF.

The V call is TRBV2, the J call TRBJ2-3; 9 bases map to TRBD1. The germline gives CDR1 SNHLY, CDR2 FYNNEI. There are 14 residues in the CDR3. J gave up 5 bases and V 4 bases, and 4 bases lay outside the gene matches. For the CDR3, the DNA is TGTGCCAGCAGTGGGCGGACAGGGGTAGATACGCAGTATTTT. It specifies CASSGRTGVDTQYF.

V gene TRBV5-1 combines with J gene TRBJ2-3; 9 positions match TRBD2. The CDR3 is 18 residues long. Germline CDR1 reads SGHRS; CDR2 reads YFSETQ. J gave up 0 bases and V 0 bases, and 8 bases lay outside the gene matches. As DNA, the CDR3 is TGCGCCAGCAGCTTGGCGCCCCTAGCGGGATTGAGCACAGATACGCAGTATTTT. As protein: CASSLAPLAGLSTDTQYF.

The V gene is TRBV4-1, the J gene TRBJ1-6, with 10 bases fitting TRBD1. V was pared by 1 base and J by 8 bases, with 5 bases of the junction left unmatched. Germline values: CDR1 MGHRA, CDR2 YSYEKL. The CDR3 length is 16 residues. The CDR3, as DNA: TGCGCCAGCAGCCAAGTGGGACAGGGGTCATATTCACCCCTCCACTTT. Its protein product is CASSQVGQGSYSPLHF.

This chain joins TRBV5-4 and TRBJ1-1; D call uncertain. Germline CDR1 and CDR2: SGHNT and YYREEE (reference sequence). This CDR3 is 13 amino acids long. The ends were cut back, 4 bases at V and 5 bases at J, with 12 bases in the middle. The CDR3 loop is CASSLEKRTEAFF. The CDR3, as DNA: TGTGCCAGCAGCCTAGAAAAGAGGACTGAAGCTTTCTTT.

As for this clone: The same CDR3 also results from other DNA sequences found in this sample. This chain joins TRBV27 and TRBJ2-2, with TRBD2 matching over 9 bases. Germline values: CDR1 MNHEY, CDR2 SMNVEV (reference sequence). V trimming: 3 bases; J trimming: 7 bases; junction bases outside the gene matches: 12. The CDR3 contains 17 residues. In DNA form, the CDR3 reads TGTGCCAGCAGTTTTCGGCGCGGGAGGGCCCGGGGCGGGGAGCTGTTTTTT. Amino acid sequence: CASSFRRGRARGGELFF.

The chain couples TRBV6-1 to TRBJ2-7; D is perhaps TRBD2 (7 bases). There are 18 residues in the CDR3. Germline lookup yields CDR1 MNHNS and CDR2 SASEGT. With 1 base removed from V and 1 base from J, the gap between germline ends came to 20 bases. The CDR3 is CASSEGNSWSGTSYEQYF. In DNA, the CDR3 is TGTGCCAGCAGTGAAGGCAACTCCTGGAGCGGGACATCCTACGAGCAGTACTTC.

The chain employs TRBV11-3 and TRBJ1-3; no reliable D call. V dropped 2 bases and J dropped 4 bases, with 3 bases sitting between them. The CDR3 loop spans 12 amino acids. In germline, CDR1 is SGHNT, CDR2 YENEEA. This CDR3 reads CASSLSGNTIYF. Written as DNA, the CDR3 is TGTGCCAGCAGCTTATCCGGAAACACCATATATTTT. Based on the CDR3 plus reference TRBV11-3 and TRBJ1-3, the full variable domain is EAGVVQSPRYKIIEKKQPVAFWCNPISGHNTLYWYLQNLGQGPELLIRYENEEAVDDSQLPKDRFSAERLKGVDSTLKIQPAELGDSAVYLCASSLSGNTIYFGEGSWLTVV.

The chain uses TRBV5-4 and TRBJ1-1; a possible D gene is TRBD1 (5 bases). The V end was cut by 2 bases, the J end by 10 bases, with 21 bases between. The CDR3 runs to 15 residues. Germline V gives CDR1 SGHNT, CDR2 YYREEE (reference sequence). The CDR3 nucleotides read TGTGCCAGCAGCTTAGCAGGGACGGAGCTATTGTCAGCTTTCTTT. Protein sequence: CASSLAGTELLSAFF.

The chain links TRBV7-9 to TRBJ1-4; weak D call: TRBD1 (5 bases). Trimming shortened V by 5 bases and J by 7 bases, and 11 bases separated the two germline ends. Germline CDR1 SEHNR, CDR2 FQNEAQ (reference sequence). The CDR3 runs to 13 residues. The DNA of the CDR3 is TGTGCCAGCAGCCCGGGACTTATTGAAAAACTGTTTTTT. This gives the protein CASSPGLIEKLFF.

CDR3 in amino acids: CSASGDYEQYF. In DNA, the CDR3 is TGCAGTGCTAGCGGGGATTACGAGCAGTACTTC. The chain couples TRBV20-1 to TRBJ2-7, with a weak D call TRBD2 (5 bases). The CDR3 is 11 amino acids. V was shortened by 3 bases and J by 4 bases, with 7 bases between the two germline ends. The germline gives CDR1 DFQATT, CDR2 SNEGSKA (reference sequence).

The rearrangement links TRBV7-2 to TRBJ1-1, with 8 bases fitting TRBD1. Germline V gene lookup returns CDR1 SGHTA and CDR2 FQGNSA. V lost 3 bases to trimming and J lost 5 bases; unmatched junction nucleotides: 8. There are 15 residues in the CDR3. The CDR3 DNA reads TGTGCCAGCAGCTTTGCAGGGGGCGCCAGGACTGAAGCTTTCTTT. This gives the protein CASSFAGGARTEAFF.

Points on this clone: One end of the junction varies from germline; a read error may be responsible. V is TRBV6-1 and J is TRBJ2-7, with 9 bases aligning to TRBD2. The CDR3 consists of 14 residues. Per germline, CDR1 MNHNS and CDR2 SASEGT. The CDR3 DNA is TGTGCCAGCATCCGAGCGGGAGGAGCCTACGGGCAGTACTTC. It specifies CASIRAGGAYGQYF.

The chain uses TRBV7-2 and TRBJ1-2, with 9 bases lining up with TRBD1. V shed 4 bases, J shed 8 bases, and the junction held 8 bases outside the gene matches. The CDR3 contains 14 residues. The germline V gene encodes CDR1 SGHTA and CDR2 FQGNSA. CDR3 coding DNA: TGTGCCAGCAGCTCGGACAGGGGCCACGGGGGCTACACCTTC. This codes for CASSSDRGHGGYTF.